The rows below give T cell receptor beta chains drawn from one sample of a study of blood T cell repertoires in COVID-19. Produced via immunoSEQ multiplex PCR; TCRdb's table is partial and in-frame only. The sample yields around 71,000 clones, approximately 85% seen once. Sequenced sample: peripheral blood. The receptors were gathered from a man aged 80 or over with acute or convalescent COVID-19. Both conserved end residues are trimmed from each CDR3.

TRBV11-2,ASSLAGESYNEQF
TRBV14,ASSQETGGIGFFNEQF
TRBV6-4,ASSPEVRDIQY
TRBV3-1/TRBV3-2,ASSQARAYEQY
TRBV12-5,ASGLVRGTVYNEQF
TRBV18,ASSPGTAYNEQF
TRBV5-1,ASSSGQGGSNEQF
TRBV30,AWRSVNYGYT
TRBV5-1,ASSSNPGTDEQY
TRBV6-2/TRBV6-3,ASSYAIRGGEQF
TRBV24-1,ATSDPGAGELF
TRBV19,ASSRVSGDHYEQY
TRBV6-5,ASSYDVGGLGNTIY
TRBV4-2,ASSQNLKRVTGVDTQY
TRBV19,ASTRDLEDTQY
TRBV28,ASSFRDRGVSPLH
TRBV10-3,AISQTGGLEQY
TRBV19,ASTLTGEWGAF
TRBV6-5,ASCLAGEDTQY
TRBV7-9,ASSLAGPGGFSPLH
TRBV9,ASSPPGGGNYGYT
TRBV28,ASSLWAIANTGELF
TRBV7-9,ASSLLLLGTADGGYT
TRBV7-9,ASSFRTGVNSPLH
TRBV29-1,SVARQGAVPRSYEQY
TRBV7-2,ASSLYGRGYNEQF
TRBV11-2,ASSYDRDLHEQY
TRBV6-1,ASSVPTGASTDTQY
TRBV6-4,ASSDQDGINSPLH
TRBV5-1,ASSLQSGTGELF
TRBV7-6,ASSLLGLAGRPDTQY
TRBV2,ASMDSSGFLYNEQF
TRBV5-1,ASSWSRGTGGIERETQY
TRBV7-8,ASSSQGIDTEAF
TRBV6-4,ASSDETRTGRNTEAF
TRBV12-3/TRBV12-4,ASTPHGGNEQF
TRBV3-1/TRBV3-2,ASSQDGTGGYGYT
TRBV28,ASTNGGISHQPQH
TRBV5-4,ASSSGQRTGELF
TRBV6-1,ASSERGQGKQPQH
TRBV7-3,ASSEDRTRTDTQY
TRBV19,ASSPRTSGTDEQY
TRBV7-2,ASSTQTDYGYT
TRBV5-1,ASSLAGTDTQY
TRBV29-1,SVGPLDRERGNQPQH
TRBV5-3,ARSPGQGGRNEQF
TRBV5-6,ASSLVPAASGGDTQY
TRBV7-5,VRSFQGLAGGPEDTQY
TRBV28,ASSLSGSWNTEAF
TRBV7-9,ASSPHPGLVWNTGELF
TRBV30,AWSVKGGQGTEAF
TRBV12-3/TRBV12-4,ASSPTGLPF
TRBV4-2,ASSQDLAQWEYGYT
TRBV7-3,ASSRPGTGLTGELF
TRBV11-2,ASSLDRSSAEAF
TRBV7-8,ASSLWWQGHYEQY
TRBV7-3,ASSFQGKGSPLH
TRBV5-1,ASSGGLGYEQY
TRBV18,ASSPSTDANYGYT